The 24 T cell receptor beta chains presented below share a single source sample, sequenced in a study of shared clonotypes between healthy human individuals. Terminally differentiated effector memory CD45RA+ cells were left out of the naive CD8 fraction, which was CD45RO-negative and positively selected for CCR7. TCRdb keeps only in-frame clones here, not all; method: immunoSEQ multiplex PCR. This sample yields 1.5 million to 2.5 million clones, of which 85% to 95% are seen a single time; 0.95% to 1.5% belongs to the top ten. Sequencing was performed on naive CD8+ T cells sorted from blood. These receptors were taken from a man aged 18-30 years in good health.

This clone was detected a few times. The J gene is TRBJ2-7, the V gene TRBV11-2; no definite D call. Germline-derived CDR1 and CDR2 are SGHAT and FQNNGV. V lost 5 bases and J lost 2, with 1 base in between. The CDR3 loop spans 10 amino acids. This CDR3 is CASSTYEQYF. CDR3 bases: TGTGCCAGCAGCACCTACGAGCAGTACTTC.

On this clone itself: Other DNA sequences of this sample code for an identical CDR3. The chain combines TRBV27 with TRBJ1-1; a possible D gene is TRBD1 (5 bases). The CDR3 length is 14 residues. The ends were cut back, 4 bases at V and 1 base at J, with 10 bases in the middle. Per the germline V gene, CDR1 is MNHEY and CDR2 is SMNVEV (reference sequence). The CDR3 nucleotides are TGTGCCAGCAGTTGGGGGGAGGGGAACACTGAAGCTTTCTTT. Amino acid sequence: CASSWGEGNTEAFF.

This chain connects TRBV27 to TRBJ2-7; D gene ambiguous. The length of the CDR3 is 15 residues. Looked up from germline, CDR1 is MNHEY and CDR2 is SMNVEV (reference sequence). Trimming left V 4 bases short and J 1 base short, with 14 bases between. The CDR3 DNA reads as TGTGCCAGCAGTTACAAGGGCTTAGCTTCCTACGAGCAGTACTTC. It is translated as CASSYKGLASYEQYF.

The chain links TRBV29-1 to TRBJ2-1, with 13 bases matching TRBD2. The germline CDR1 and CDR2 sequences are SQVTM and ANQGSEA. Trimming at V came to 7 bases and at J to 2 bases, leaving 2 bases not matched to a gene. This CDR3 is 14 amino acids long. CDR3 nucleotides: TGCAGCGCCGGGACTAGCGGGGCCTACAATGAGCAGTTCTTC. Amino acid sequence: CSAGTSGAYNEQFF.

Comments on this clone: This specimen includes other DNA sequences encoding the same CDR3. This chain uses TRBV12-2 with TRBJ1-5. TRBV12-2 is marked as a pseudogene. The CDR3 runs 14 residues. CDR3 DNA sequence: TGTGCAAGTCGTCTCTGGGATAGCAATCAGCCCCAGCATTTT. This codes for CASRLWDSNQPQHF.

This clone was counted only a few times. CDR3 in DNA: TGTGCCAGCAGCTTACATCCGCGTCTCCACACAGGGTCCAACTATGGCTACACCTTC. It translates to CASSLHPRLHTGSNYGYTF. The V call is TRBV7-9, the J call TRBJ1-2, with a possible D match to TRBD1 (6 bases). The CDR3 runs 19 residues. Germline CDR1 SEHNR, CDR2 FQNEAQ (reference sequence). Between the trimmed V and J ends, which lost 2 bases and 2 bases, there was a span of 24 bases.

The chain recombines TRBV27 with TRBJ1-5, with TRBD1 identical over 10 bases. There are 16 residues in the CDR3. V lost 5 bases and J lost 1; bases outside the gene matches: 5. Germline lookup yields CDR1 MNHEY and CDR2 SMNVEV (reference sequence). Here the CDR3 DNA reads TGTGCCAGCAGTGGATCGACAGGGGGCAGCAATCAGCCCCAGCATTTT. The encoded protein is CASSGSTGGSNQPQHF.

The chain is built from TRBV6-5 and TRBJ2-6; D is ambiguous. The CDR3 runs 14 residues. V was cut by 6 bases and J by 2 bases, with 8 bases left in between. Germline V gene lookup returns CDR1 MNHEY and CDR2 SVGAGI. CDR3 coding DNA: TGTGCCAGCAGCCCTCAAACTGGGGCCAACGTCCTGACTTTC. As protein: CASSPQTGANVLTF.

CDR3 nucleotides: TGTGCCAGCAGTGGGAAAACCTTTTTCACCGGGGAGCTGTTTTTT. Amino acid sequence: CASSGKTFFTGELFF. The rearrangement links TRBV6-1 to TRBJ2-2; D is uncertain. CDR1 and CDR2 (germline): MNHNS, SASEGT. There are 15 residues in the CDR3. V lost 4 bases to trimming and J lost 4 bases, with 13 bases between them.

The V and J genes are TRBV27 and TRBJ1-4, with 7 bases matching TRBD1. CDR3 length: 14 amino acids. CDR1 is MNHEY and CDR2 is SMNVEV in the germline V gene (reference sequence). V was pared by 5 bases and J by 7 bases, with 7 bases of the junction left unmatched. Written as DNA, the CDR3 is TGTGCCAGCAGTCCAGACAGGGTTGGTGAAAAACTGTTTTTT. Amino acid sequence: CASSPDRVGEKLFF.

The V call is TRBV7-2, the J call TRBJ2-7, with D maybe TRBD2 (6 bases). Between the trimmed V and J ends, which lost 2 bases and 3 bases, there was a span of 8 bases. The CDR3 loop spans 13 amino acids. Germline lookup yields CDR1 SGHTA and CDR2 FQGNSA. CDR3 sequence (DNA): TGTGCCAGCAGCTTACCGGGGGACTACGAGCAGTACTTC. Translated: CASSLPGDYEQYF.

Comments on this clone: This sample also contains other DNA sequences that code for the same CDR3. This sequence joins TRBV27 and TRBJ1-5; D uncertain. Germline V gene data show CDR1 as MNHEY and CDR2 as SMNVEV (reference sequence). The CDR3 totals 14 residues. V lost 3 bases and J 1 base, leaving 7 bases between the germline ends. The DNA of the CDR3 is TGTGCCAGCAGTTTGGCGGGGAGCAATCAGCCCCAGCATTTT. Translating gives CASSLAGSNQPQHF.

On this clone: Other nucleotide sequences in the sample specify the same CDR3. The V gene is TRBV27, the J gene TRBJ2-7; D is ambiguous. This CDR3 contains 14 residues. The germline V gene has CDR1 MNHEY and CDR2 SMNVEV (reference sequence). V was clipped by 2 bases and J by 0 bases, with 8 bases between them. The CDR3 reads CASSLVGSSYEQYF. The DNA of the CDR3 is TGTGCCAGCAGTTTAGTAGGGTCCTCCTACGAGCAGTACTTC.

CDR3 in amino acids: CASSPGLAGGQAFYEQYF. CDR3 bases: TGTGCCAGCAGCCCGGGACTAGCGGGGGGGCAAGCTTTCTACGAGCAGTACTTC. The chain links TRBV5-6 to TRBJ2-7, with 16 bases matching TRBD2. The V and J ends lost 4 bases and 3 bases, in that order; junction bases with no gene match: 10. The V gene's germline CDR1 is SGHDT and CDR2 YYEEEE. The CDR3 sequence is 18 residues long.

V gene TRBV4-1 combines with J gene TRBJ1-3; no clear D gene. Trimming left V 1 base short and J 1 base short, with 17 bases between. CDR1 and CDR2 from the germline V gene are MGHRA and YSYEKL. This CDR3 is 18 amino acids long. CDR3 protein: CASSQVSGLTLSGNTIYF. The CDR3 DNA is TGCGCCAGCAGCCAAGTATCTGGACTGACACTTTCTGGAAACACCATATATTTT.

The chain uses TRBV27 and TRBJ2-7; TRBD1 agrees at 9 bases. J lost 6 bases, V lost 2 bases, and 2 bases had no gene match. This CDR3 has 13 residues. Germline values: CDR1 MNHEY, CDR2 SMNVEV (reference sequence). The DNA of the CDR3 is TGTGCCAGCAGTTTAGGGACAGGGATCGAGCAGTACTTC. This translates into CASSLGTGIEQYF.

This chain joins TRBV27 and TRBJ1-5; 7 nucleotides align to TRBD1. V lost 4 bases to trimming and J lost 4 bases; unmatched junction nucleotides: 4. Germline CDR1 and CDR2: MNHEY and SMNVEV (reference sequence). This CDR3 is 14 amino acids long. As DNA, the CDR3 is TGTGCCAGCAGTTCTATGGACAGGAATCAGCCCCAGCATTTT. As protein: CASSSMDRNQPQHF.

This sequence joins TRBV5-6 and TRBJ1-1, with D tentatively TRBD1 (6 bases). The CDR3 is 16 amino acids. The V end lost 4 bases, the J end lost 1 base, and 17 bases lay between the germline ends. Germline-derived CDR1 and CDR2 are SGHDT and YYEEEE. CDR3 loop: CASSVPGGQANTEAFF. CDR3 nucleotides: TGTGCCAGCAGCGTCCCGGGGGGGCAGGCGAACACTGAAGCTTTCTTT. Full variable domain (rest looked up from reference TRBV5-6 and TRBJ1-1): DAGVTQSPTHLIKTRGQQVTLRCSPKSGHDTVSWYQQALGQGPQFIFQYYEEEERQRGNFPDRFSGHQFPNYSSELNVNALLLGDSALYLCASSVPGGQANTEAFFGQGTRLTVV.

J is TRBJ2-7 and V is TRBV5-4; 9 bases line up with TRBD1. The CDR3 has 15 residues. Germline CDR1 is SGHNT and CDR2 is YYREEE (reference sequence). V lost 3 bases to trimming and J lost 2 bases; unmatched junction nucleotides: 6. The CDR3 here is CASSSGQGYTYEQYF. The DNA of the CDR3 is TGTGCCAGCAGCTCCGGACAGGGGTATACCTACGAGCAGTACTTC. The variable domain in full, with the rest retrieved from reference TRBV5-4 and TRBJ2-7, is ETGVTQSPTHLIKTRGQQVTLRCSSQSGHNTVSWYQQALGQGPQFIFQYYREEENGRGNFPPRFSGLQFPNYSSELNVNALELDDSALYLCASSSGQGYTYEQYFGPGTRLTVT.

This chain connects TRBV9 to TRBJ2-2; 10 bases are shared with TRBD2. Losses at the gene ends were 1 base for V and 4 bases for J; bases not matched to a gene: 7. CDR3 length: 17 residues. CDR1 is SGDLS, CDR2 YYNGEE, per germline. CDR3 DNA sequence: TGTGCCAGCAGCGTACCGGTAGCGGGAGGAGGCACCGGGGAGCTGTTTTTT. Residues: CASSVPVAGGGTGELFF.

J is TRBJ2-3 and V is TRBV11-2, with D perhaps TRBD2 (5 bases). The CDR3 runs to 12 residues. Per the germline V gene, CDR1 is SGHAT and CDR2 is FQNNGV. The V end lost 4 bases, the J end lost 6 bases, and 8 bases lay between the germline ends. The CDR3 nucleotides are TGTGCCAGCAGCTCCTTAGCGGATACGCAGTATTTT. Its protein product is CASSSLADTQYF. The full variable domain, its missing parts supplied by reference TRBV11-2 and TRBJ2-3, is EAGVAQSPRYKIIEKRQSVAFWCNPISGHATLYWYQQILGQGPKLLIQFQNNGVVDDSQLPKDRFSAERLKGVDSTLKIQPAKLEDSAVYLCASSSLADTQYFGPGTRLTVL.

This clone was detected once. The chain uses TRBV10-3 and TRBJ1-2, with a tentative D call TRBD1 (5 bases). Germline values: CDR1 ENHRY, CDR2 SYGVKD. The CDR3 contains 12 residues. The V gene lost 4 bases and the J gene lost 8 bases, with 11 bases spanning the gap. The CDR3 sequence is CAISVGAGGYTF. The DNA of the CDR3 is TGTGCCATCAGTGTAGGGGCCGGCGGCTACACCTTC.

Turning to this clone: Other nucleotide sequences from this sample produce the same CDR3. The V call is TRBV27, the J call TRBJ2-7; D is undetermined. V was cut by 8 bases and J by 0 bases, with 11 bases left in between. Germline-derived CDR1 and CDR2 are MNHEY and SMNVEV (reference sequence). There are 13 residues in the CDR3. The CDR3 nucleotides read TGTGCCAGCGCCCCAGGCGGCTCCTACGAGCAGTACTTC. This translates into CASAPGGSYEQYF.

V is TRBV14 and J is TRBJ2-3, with 8 bases aligning to TRBD2. From germline, CDR1 is SGHDN and CDR2 FVKESK. The CDR3 length is 16 residues. V dropped 1 base and J dropped 4; count of bases not matched to a gene: 7. The DNA of the CDR3 is TGTGCCAGCAGCCAAGTAAGCGGGAGTTACCCAGATACGCAGTATTTT. This gives the protein CASSQVSGSYPDTQYF.